This T cell receptor (beta chain) was retrieved from a study of T cells in Graves' hyperthyroidism and ophthalmopathy. Broader study findings: Peripheral blood also featured most of the thyroid clonotypes expanded above 0.001.

V lost 3 bases, J lost 6 bases, and 15 bases lay in between. The CDR3 sequence is 15 residues long. From germline, CDR1 is SGHRS and CDR2 YFSETQ. RNA transcripts gave rise to amplified TCR beta CDR3 regions. TCR CDR3 underwent first-round RT-PCR with the HTBI primer set. TCRdb reanalysed the multiplex PCR reads using MiXCR and keeps one entry per CDR3 protein. The data hold some 530,000 distinct CDR3 sequences, with less than 25% observed a single time. Clinicians diagnosed patients from clinical symptoms, serum thyroxine and TRAb, thyroid ultrasound and orbital computed tomography. Notes on this clonotype: What it recognizes is unknown.

The sequenced sample was blood. The rearrangement joins TRBV5-1 to TRBJ2-2; TRBD2 is a possible D gene (6 bases). This receptor was taken from a woman between 65 and 79 years old with Graves' ophthalmopathy. The DNA of the CDR3 is TGCGCCAGCAGCTGGGCCGGGACTGGAGCCGGGGAGCTGTTTTTT. Translation gives CASSWAGTGAGELFF.